Presented here are 19 T cell receptor beta chains from one specimen sequenced in a study of cytomegalovirus exposure and HLA in healthy donors. PCR involved 60 Vbeta and 13 Jbeta primers. TCRdb keeps only in-frame clones here, not all; method: immunoSEQ multiplex PCR. The sample holds 85,000 to 130,000 clones, around 73% seen once. Material: PBMCs. These receptors originate from a woman aged 40 to 50 in good health and CMV-seronegative.

As for this clone: At one end the junction does not follow the germline gene, possibly because of a read error. This rearrangement joins TRBV7-7 to TRBJ2-1; no clear D. The CDR3 loop spans 15 amino acids. CDR1 is SSHAT and CDR2 is FNYEAQ in the germline V gene (reference sequence). CDR3 sequence: CASSPDIYSINEQFF. CDR3 coding DNA: TGTGCTAGCAGTCCAGACATTTACAGCATCAATGAGCAGTTCTTC.

This clone came up once. The J gene is TRBJ2-5, the V gene TRBV28, with 8 bases lining up with TRBD2. This CDR3 is 17 amino acids long. V shed 6 bases, J shed 3 bases, and the junction held 15 bases outside the gene matches. Germline V gene lookup returns CDR1 MDHEN and CDR2 SYDVKM. The CDR3 DNA reads TGTGCCAGCAGGTCATCGTTGCCTATAGCGGGAAAAGAGACCCAGTACTTC. Translated, it gives CASRSSLPIAGKETQYF.

The genes are TRBV28 and TRBJ1-1; tentatively, D is TRBD1 (6 bases). The CDR3 length is 14 residues. The germline CDR1 and CDR2 sequences are MDHEN and SYDVKM. Deletions cut 3 bases from V and 4 bases from J, with 12 bases between. The CDR3 nucleotides are TGTGCCAGCAGTTTCGAGGGGGTGAGCACTGAAGCTTTCTTT. It specifies CASSFEGVSTEAFF.

This chain connects TRBV5-1 to TRBJ2-3; no definite D call. The CDR3 sequence is 13 residues long. The germline V gene has CDR1 SGHRS and CDR2 YFSETQ. V was cut by 1 base and J by 2 bases, with 5 bases left in between. The CDR3 sequence: CASSLYSTDTQYF. Written as DNA, the CDR3 is TGCGCCAGCAGCTTGTATTCCACAGATACGCAGTATTTT. The full variable domain, with the rest looked up from reference TRBV5-1 and TRBJ2-3, is KAGVTQTPRYLIKTRGQQVTLSCSPISGHRSVSWYQQTPGQGLQFLFEYFSETQRNKGNFPGRFSGRQFSNSRSEMNVSTLELGDSALYLCASSLYSTDTQYFGPGTRLTVL.

This chain connects TRBV19 to TRBJ2-7; 10 nucleotides match TRBD1. The CDR3 runs 15 residues. Germline V gene lookup returns CDR1 LNHDA and CDR2 SQIVND (reference sequence). V dropped 2 bases and J dropped 7; count of bases not matched to a gene: 8. CDR3 DNA sequence: TGTGCCAGTAGTATAATTGGGACAGGGGATCGGGAGCAGTACTTC. Protein sequence: CASSIIGTGDREQYF.

This chain links TRBV4-1 with TRBJ1-6, with D maybe TRBD1 (5 bases). Germline V gene data show CDR1 as MGHRA and CDR2 as YSYEKL. The CDR3 is 13 amino acids. V lost 4 bases to trimming and J lost 9 bases, with 10 bases between them. This CDR3 reads CASSPAQGSPLHF. DNA for the CDR3: TGCGCCAGCAGCCCGGCCCAGGGTTCACCCCTCCACTTT.

This clone was seen a single time. CDR3 DNA: TGTGCCAGCAGCGCCAGTCGGGGATCTGAGCAGTTCTTC. This sequence encodes CASSASRGSEQFF. The chain combines TRBV11-2 with TRBJ2-1; D is possibly TRBD2 (5 bases). Germline assignment: CDR1 SGHAT and CDR2 FQNNGV. This CDR3 has 13 amino acids. Trimming removed 5 bases at V and 9 bases at J, with 14 bases between.

V gene TRBV28 combines with J gene TRBJ2-1; D gene ambiguous. Looked up from germline, CDR1 is MDHEN and CDR2 is SYDVKM. This CDR3 contains 13 residues. The V end was cut by 3 bases, the J end by 6 bases, with 9 bases between. CDR3 coding DNA: TGTGCCAGCAGTTTCCTAAGTGTCAATGAGCAGTTCTTC. Its protein product is CASSFLSVNEQFF.

The chain joins TRBV6-1 to TRBJ2-2; a possible D gene is TRBD2 (6 bases). Trimming left V 6 bases short and J 6 bases short, with 17 bases between. There are 15 residues in the CDR3. Germline V lookup: CDR1 MNHNS, CDR2 SASEGT. CDR3 sequence (DNA): TGTGCCAGCAGCCTCCTGGGACTTCCCCCCGGGGAGCTGTTTTTT. As protein: CASSLLGLPPGELFF.

This chain connects TRBV27 to TRBJ2-2, with D possibly matching TRBD2 (5 bases). The CDR3 runs to 14 residues. Trimming left V 4 bases short and J 2 bases short, with 8 bases between. Germline CDR1 is MNHEY and CDR2 is SMNVEV (reference sequence). For the CDR3, the DNA is TGTGCCAGCAGTTGGACGGGAAACACCGGGGAGCTGTTTTTT. As protein: CASSWTGNTGELFF.

The V call is TRBV19, the J call TRBJ1-2; weak D call: TRBD1 (6 bases). The CDR3 contains 13 residues. V dropped 3 bases and J dropped 4 bases, with 9 bases sitting between them. CDR1 and CDR2 (germline): LNHDA, SQIVND (reference sequence). CDR3 protein: CASSIGGGYGYTF. The CDR3 DNA reads TGTGCCAGTAGTATTGGGGGCGGCTATGGCTACACCTTC.

This sequence joins TRBV28 and TRBJ2-7, with D maybe TRBD2 (6 bases). The germline V and J ends were trimmed by 7 bases and 7 bases, with 17 bases remaining between them. CDR3 size: 13 residues. Per germline, CDR1 MDHEN and CDR2 SYDVKM. CDR3 bases: TGTGCCAGCAATGCGGGACCAACAATGGAGCAGTACTTC. As protein: CASNAGPTMEQYF.

The chain joins TRBV25-1 to TRBJ1-1; D gene uncertain. This CDR3 has 14 amino acids. Germline assignment: CDR1 MGHDK and CDR2 SYGVNS. V lost 5 bases to trimming and J lost 0 bases, with 10 bases between them. In DNA form, the CDR3 reads TGTGCCAGCAGTACCTTTTCGGTGAACACTGAAGCTTTCTTT. It codes for CASSTFSVNTEAFF.

This clone was detected a few times. V usage is TRBV7-6 and J usage is TRBJ2-7; 10 nucleotides align to TRBD1. With 3 bases clipped from V and 3 bases from J, the junction kept 2 bases outside the gene matches. Germline CDR1 SGHVS, CDR2 FNYEAQ. This CDR3 contains 14 residues. The CDR3 DNA sequence: TGTGCCAGCAGCTTCGGGACAGGGGACTACGAGCAGTACTTC. Protein sequence: CASSFGTGDYEQYF.

The chain is built from TRBV27 and TRBJ2-6; 7 bases are a match to TRBD1. From germline, CDR1 is MNHEY and CDR2 SMNVEV (reference sequence). The J segment lost 0 bases and the V segment lost 6 bases, leaving 5 bases of the junction unmatched. The CDR3 spans 16 residues. CDR3 DNA: TGTGCCAGCAGGCGACAGGGCCGCTCTGGGGCCAACGTCCTGACTTTC. It specifies CASRRQGRSGANVLTF.

The chain joins TRBV7-3 to TRBJ2-1, with 10 bases aligning to TRBD2. The CDR3 loop spans 13 amino acids. V dropped 4 bases and J dropped 10; count of bases not matched to a gene: 4. CDR1 and CDR2 from the germline V gene are SGHTA and FQGTGA. The DNA for the CDR3 is TGTGCCAGCAGCTCAGGACTAGCGGAAGAGCAGTTCTTC. Its protein is CASSSGLAEEQFF.

This clone was counted once. The chain couples TRBV6-6 to TRBJ1-4; D gene unclear. Germline-derived CDR1 and CDR2 are MNHNY and SVGAGI (reference sequence). The V gene lost 6 bases and the J gene lost 0 bases, with 8 bases spanning the gap. The CDR3 has 14 residues. CDR3 in amino acids: CASRRTATNEKLFF. For the CDR3, the DNA is TGTGCCAGCAGGAGAACAGCAACTAATGAAAAACTGTTTTTT.

The table lists this clone with a count of one. The J gene is TRBJ2-3, the V gene TRBV15; D is uncertain. Germline loops: CDR1 LNHNV, CDR2 YYDKDF (reference sequence). V gave up 0 bases and J gave up 0 bases, with 4 bases separating them. The CDR3 totals 14 residues. The CDR3 loop is CATSRDGSTDTQYF. CDR3 coding DNA: TGTGCCACCAGCAGAGACGGGAGCACAGATACGCAGTATTTT.

This sequence joins TRBV14 and TRBJ1-5; D is uncertain. Deletions cut 4 bases from V and 4 bases from J, with 8 bases between. Germline CDR1 is SGHDN and CDR2 is FVKESK. CDR3 length equals 13 residues. For the CDR3, the DNA is TGTGCCAGCAGCCTCGGGTGGAATCAGCCCCAGCATTTT. Amino acid sequence: CASSLGWNQPQHF. Complete variable domain (other parts from reference TRBV14 and TRBJ1-5): EAGVTQFPSHSVIEKGQTVTLRCDPISGHDNLYWYRRVMGKEIKFLLHFVKESKQDESGMPNNRFLAERTGGTYSTLKVQPAELEDSGVYFCASSLGWNQPQHFGDGTRLSIL.